Sequencing of this T cell receptor (beta chain) was carried out in a study of T cell repertoires in cytomegalovirus infection. TCRdb processed the reads anew with MiXCR; each CDR3 protein has one entry. The data hold some 150,000 distinct CDR3 sequences, with around a quarter observed a single time. This clonotype was observed a few times. The clonotype originates from a human donor in good health (CMV status not recorded). Some clones in this sample may be carry-over from other donors' samples. The sequencing sample was made of PBMCs.

CDR3 residues: CASSWDSARNTIYF. The CDR3, as DNA: TGTGCCAGCAGTTGGGACAGCGCGAGGAACACCATATATTTT. The chain links TRBV12-3 or TRBV12-4 to TRBJ1-3, with 7 bases matching TRBD1. Trimming took 4 bases from V and 7 from J; bases not matched to a gene: 7. This CDR3 region has 14 residues.